Given below is one T cell receptor beta chain in context. What it binds is not known. TCRdb fed the reads into MiXCR, producing one record per CDR3 protein. The data hold approximately 130,000 distinct CDR3 sequences, with 20% to 30% observed a single time. These data belong to a study of T cell repertoires in cytomegalovirus infection. V lost 6 bases, J lost 2 bases, and 8 bases lay in between. CDR1 and CDR2 (germline): SNHLY, FYNNEI. This CDR3 region has 12 residues. Study-level points and caveats: Clonotype analysis showed dominance of the ex vivo response by HLA-C-restricted CMV-specific TCR beta clonotypes.

The sample consisted of PBMCs, sequenced either directly or after in vitro stimulation (not recorded which). The chain couples TRBV2 to TRBJ2-7; D is ambiguous. This sequence was found in a human donor in good health (CMV status not recorded). Some clones in this sample may be carry-over from other donors' samples. For the CDR3, the DNA is TGTGCCAGCAGGAAGTCCCCCTACGAGCAGTACTTC. Its translation is CASRKSPYEQYF.